These T cell receptor beta chains were read from a single sample in a study of Graves' ophthalmopathy and Graves' hyperthyroidism. TCRdb re-derived calls from the multiplex PCR reads in MiXCR, one entry per CDR3 protein. The table includes roughly 700,000 distinct CDR3 sequences, approximately 40% detected once. The source material was peripheral blood. These receptors came from an adult man with Graves' ophthalmopathy. The CDR3 runs from the conserved cysteine through the conserved F or W. The D gene is left open where the match is weak. Only some rows state a clone size, as once, few, many or a class for expanded clones.

cdr3_nt: TGTGCCAGCAGGGAGGGAGGAGGCTACACCTTC
cdr3_aa: CASREGGGYTF
v_call: TRBV5-6
d_call: .
j_call: TRBJ1-2
clone_size: many

cdr3_nt: TGTGCCATCTCAACAGGGACGTTTGGCTACACCTTC
cdr3_aa: CAISTGTFGYTF
v_call: TRBV2
d_call: .
j_call: TRBJ1-2
clone_size: .

cdr3_nt: TGTGCCAGCAGCCAAGCCGGGACAGGGTACCAAGAGACCCAGTACTTC
cdr3_aa: CASSQAGTGYQETQYF
v_call: TRBV4-2
d_call: TRBD1
j_call: TRBJ2-5
clone_size: .

cdr3_nt: TGTGCCAGAGAGCGGGGGGAGGCGGTTCAACGGGCCCAGTACTTC
cdr3_aa: CARERGEAVQRAQYF
v_call: TRBV9
d_call: TRBD2
j_call: TRBJ2-5
clone_size: .

cdr3_nt: TGTGCCAGCAGCCATCCCGGGACAGGGGACACCGGGGAGCTGTTTTTT
cdr3_aa: CASSHPGTGDTGELFF
v_call: TRBV7-9
d_call: TRBD1
j_call: TRBJ2-2
clone_size: .

cdr3_nt: TGTGCCAGCAGAGAGGACGGACATAATGAAAAACTGTTTTTT
cdr3_aa: CASREDGHNEKLFF
v_call: TRBV6-5
d_call: .
j_call: TRBJ1-4
clone_size: .

cdr3_nt: TGTGCCATCAGTGACTACGGGGGGCCGAACACTGAAGCTTTCTTT
cdr3_aa: CAISDYGGPNTEAFF
v_call: TRBV10-3
d_call: .
j_call: TRBJ1-1
clone_size: .

cdr3_nt: TGTGCCACCAGCAGCGAGGGGGTTACTAATGAAAAACTGTTTTTT
cdr3_aa: CATSSEGVTNEKLFF
v_call: TRBV15
d_call: .
j_call: TRBJ1-4
clone_size: many

cdr3_nt: TGTGCCAGCGAGGGGGTGGTGAAAGGGGAGACCCAGTACTTC
cdr3_aa: CASEGVVKGETQYF
v_call: TRBV10-3
d_call: .
j_call: TRBJ2-5
clone_size: .

cdr3_nt: TGTGCCAGCAGCTTTTTGGCGGGGGCCAACACCGGGGAGCTGTTTTTT
cdr3_aa: CASSFLAGANTGELFF
v_call: TRBV5-5
d_call: .
j_call: TRBJ2-2
clone_size: .

cdr3_nt: TGTGCCAGCAGCTTAGCACCACAGATCTCTGGAAACACCATATATTTT
cdr3_aa: CASSLAPQISGNTIYF
v_call: TRBV7-9
d_call: .
j_call: TRBJ1-3
clone_size: few

cdr3_nt: TGTGCCAGTATGCGGTTCTCTAATAGCAATCAGCCCCAGCATTTT
cdr3_aa: CASMRFSNSNQPQHF
v_call: TRBV19
d_call: .
j_call: TRBJ1-5
clone_size: many

cdr3_nt: TGCAGCGTTGACCCGGGACAGTCCTACAATGAGCAGTTCTTC
cdr3_aa: CSVDPGQSYNEQFF
v_call: TRBV29-1
d_call: TRBD1
j_call: TRBJ2-1
clone_size: .

cdr3_nt: TGTGCCAGCAGCCCCACATCGACGGGTAATTCACCCCTCCACTTT
cdr3_aa: CASSPTSTGNSPLHF
v_call: TRBV2
d_call: .
j_call: TRBJ1-6
clone_size: .

cdr3_nt: TGTGCCAGCAGCCAAATAGACTACGAGCAGTACTTC
cdr3_aa: CASSQIDYEQYF
v_call: TRBV3-1
d_call: .
j_call: TRBJ2-7
clone_size: few

cdr3_nt: TGTGCCAGCAGCTTAGAGCCGATTAACACCGGGGAGCTGTTTTTT
cdr3_aa: CASSLEPINTGELFF
v_call: TRBV7-9
d_call: .
j_call: TRBJ2-2
clone_size: few

cdr3_nt: TGTGCCAGCAGCCAAGGGGCCAGGGGAGAGACCCAGTACTTC
cdr3_aa: CASSQGARGETQYF
v_call: TRBV7-9
d_call: .
j_call: TRBJ2-5
clone_size: .

cdr3_nt: TGCGCCAGCAGCAACCGTACCGGAGGGATGAACACTGAAGCTTTCTTT
cdr3_aa: CASSNRTGGMNTEAFF
v_call: TRBV5-1
d_call: .
j_call: TRBJ1-1
clone_size: .

cdr3_nt: TGTGCCAGCAGCTATCCCCGGGGTGGAGCCTACGAGCAGTACTTC
cdr3_aa: CASSYPRGGAYEQYF
v_call: TRBV12-3/TRBV12-4
d_call: .
j_call: TRBJ2-7
clone_size: many

cdr3_nt: TGTGCCAGCAGTATCTCAAGGACCCAGTACTTC
cdr3_aa: CASSISRTQYF
v_call: TRBV7-2
d_call: .
j_call: TRBJ2-5
clone_size: many

cdr3_nt: TGCAGTGCTAGAGTGTCAGGGAACGAGCAGTACTTC
cdr3_aa: CSARVSGNEQYF
v_call: TRBV20-1
d_call: .
j_call: TRBJ2-7
clone_size: few

cdr3_nt: TGTGCCAGCAGCCCCTCCTACGAGCAGTACTTC
cdr3_aa: CASSPSYEQYF
v_call: TRBV7-9
d_call: .
j_call: TRBJ2-7
clone_size: many

cdr3_nt: TGTGCCAGCAGCTTAGCGGGACAGATCTATGGCTACACCTTC
cdr3_aa: CASSLAGQIYGYTF
v_call: TRBV7-9
d_call: TRBD1
j_call: TRBJ1-2
clone_size: few

cdr3_nt: TGCAGTGCTAGAGGGGGGGGCTACACCTTC
cdr3_aa: CSARGGGYTF
v_call: TRBV20-1
d_call: .
j_call: TRBJ1-2
clone_size: .

cdr3_nt: TGTGCCAGCAGCCCCGAGGGGACCCGGCGGGGCTATGGCTACACCTTC
cdr3_aa: CASSPEGTRRGYGYTF
v_call: TRBV7-9
d_call: .
j_call: TRBJ1-2
clone_size: .

cdr3_nt: TGTGCCAGCAGTCCAGTGACAGGCTTGAACACTGAAGCTTTCTTT
cdr3_aa: CASSPVTGLNTEAFF
v_call: TRBV6-2/TRBV6-3
d_call: .
j_call: TRBJ1-1
clone_size: .

cdr3_nt: TGCAGTGCTCGGTGGGGGGGTGAAAAACTGTTTTTT
cdr3_aa: CSARWGGEKLFF
v_call: TRBV20-1
d_call: .
j_call: TRBJ1-4
clone_size: few

cdr3_nt: TGCGCCAGCAGTCAATCACCGGGACACCTCCAAGAGACCCAGTACTTC
cdr3_aa: CASSQSPGHLQETQYF
v_call: TRBV10-1
d_call: .
j_call: TRBJ2-5
clone_size: .

cdr3_nt: TGTGCCAGCAGCCTCCAGGGACAGGGACGCCTATTCGACGAGCAGTACTTC
cdr3_aa: CASSLQGQGRLFDEQYF
v_call: TRBV5-4
d_call: TRBD1
j_call: TRBJ2-7
clone_size: .

cdr3_nt: TGTGCCATCAGGCGGGATCGAAACTATGGCTACACCTTC
cdr3_aa: CAIRRDRNYGYTF
v_call: TRBV10-3
d_call: .
j_call: TRBJ1-2
clone_size: .

cdr3_nt: TGTGCCAGCAGTTACTCGAAACAGGTCCCGAACACTGAAGCTTTCTTT
cdr3_aa: CASSYSKQVPNTEAFF
v_call: TRBV10-3
d_call: .
j_call: TRBJ1-1
clone_size: .

cdr3_nt: TGCAGTGCCGACAGGGGGCGCATGGGCACTGAAGCTTTCTTT
cdr3_aa: CSADRGRMGTEAFF
v_call: TRBV20-1
d_call: TRBD1
j_call: TRBJ1-1
clone_size: .

cdr3_nt: TGTGCCAGCACGGATCGGAGACAGCAAGAGACCCAGTACTTC
cdr3_aa: CASTDRRQQETQYF
v_call: TRBV6-5
d_call: .
j_call: TRBJ2-5
clone_size: few

cdr3_nt: TGTGCCACCAGTGATCGCAGACGGGGGAACACTGAAGCTTTCTTT
cdr3_aa: CATSDRRRGNTEAFF
v_call: TRBV24-1
d_call: .
j_call: TRBJ1-1
clone_size: many

cdr3_nt: TGCAGCTTGGGCCGGGACGGACGGCTAGTTGGCTACACCTTC
cdr3_aa: CSLGRDGRLVGYTF
v_call: TRBV29-1
d_call: .
j_call: TRBJ1-2
clone_size: .

cdr3_nt: TGTGCCAGCAGACCTGGACAGGGAAACTATGGCTACACCTTC
cdr3_aa: CASRPGQGNYGYTF
v_call: TRBV2
d_call: TRBD1
j_call: TRBJ1-2
clone_size: .

cdr3_nt: TGTGCCATCAGTGAGACCGGGACAGGGAATCTGAACACTGAAGCTTTCTTT
cdr3_aa: CAISETGTGNLNTEAFF
v_call: TRBV10-3
d_call: TRBD1
j_call: TRBJ1-1
clone_size: once

cdr3_nt: TGTGCCACCAGTGATTCCATTAGCGGGATCCCGAACGAGCAGTACTTC
cdr3_aa: CATSDSISGIPNEQYF
v_call: TRBV24-1
d_call: TRBD2
j_call: TRBJ2-7
clone_size: .

cdr3_nt: TGTGCCAGTAGTATAGAAGGGTTGCAGCCCCAGCATTTT
cdr3_aa: CASSIEGLQPQHF
v_call: TRBV19
d_call: .
j_call: TRBJ1-5
clone_size: few

cdr3_nt: TGTGCCAGCTCGCCCGGGACAGGGGGCGTTCAGCCCCAGCATTTT
cdr3_aa: CASSPGTGGVQPQHF
v_call: TRBV24-1
d_call: TRBD1
j_call: TRBJ1-5
clone_size: .

cdr3_nt: TGTGCCAGCAGCGTATCGACCCGGGGGGATAACACCATATATTTT
cdr3_aa: CASSVSTRGDNTIYF
v_call: TRBV9
d_call: .
j_call: TRBJ1-3
clone_size: .

cdr3_nt: TGCAGCGTGGACTTACCTAGCGGTCCATCCTACGAGCAGTACTTC
cdr3_aa: CSVDLPSGPSYEQYF
v_call: TRBV29-1
d_call: TRBD2
j_call: TRBJ2-7
clone_size: many

cdr3_nt: TGCGCCAGCAGCTCTTCCTTTACGGCTAATGAAAAACTGTTTTTT
cdr3_aa: CASSSSFTANEKLFF
v_call: TRBV5-1
d_call: .
j_call: TRBJ1-4
clone_size: .

cdr3_nt: TGCGCCAGCAGCTTGAAGGCTTTTAGGGACGAGCAGTACTTC
cdr3_aa: CASSLKAFRDEQYF
v_call: TRBV5-1
d_call: .
j_call: TRBJ2-7
clone_size: .

cdr3_nt: TGTGCCATCAGTGAGGCCCCCGTACACAATGAGCAGTTCTTC
cdr3_aa: CAISEAPVHNEQFF
v_call: TRBV10-3
d_call: .
j_call: TRBJ2-1
clone_size: .

cdr3_nt: TGTGCCAGCTCACCACGCCGGACAGGAGCGGATGGCCACACCTTC
cdr3_aa: CASSPRRTGADGHTF
v_call: TRBV5-6
d_call: TRBD1
j_call: TRBJ1-2
clone_size: .

cdr3_nt: TGTGCCGGCAGCTTAGCCATAAAACGGACAGGGGCTAATGAAAAACTGTTTTTT
cdr3_aa: CAGSLAIKRTGANEKLFF
v_call: TRBV7-8
d_call: TRBD1
j_call: TRBJ1-4
clone_size: few

cdr3_nt: TGTGCCAGTAGTATACAACAGGAGAGTACTGAAGCTTTCTTT
cdr3_aa: CASSIQQESTEAFF
v_call: TRBV19
d_call: .
j_call: TRBJ1-1
clone_size: few

cdr3_nt: TGTGCCAGCAGTGGTTTCCTAGCCTACCGTGAGACCCAGTACTTC
cdr3_aa: CASSGFLAYRETQYF
v_call: TRBV25-1
d_call: .
j_call: TRBJ2-5
clone_size: .

cdr3_nt: TGTGCCAGCAGCTCTACGGGACAGGGAAACACCATATATTTT
cdr3_aa: CASSSTGQGNTIYF
v_call: TRBV7-2
d_call: TRBD1
j_call: TRBJ1-3
clone_size: many

cdr3_nt: TGTGCCAGCAGTCGGGGGGGAAACATTCAGTACTTC
cdr3_aa: CASSRGGNIQYF
v_call: TRBV12-3/TRBV12-4
d_call: TRBD2
j_call: TRBJ2-4
clone_size: .

cdr3_nt: TGTGCCAGCAGCCGACGGCGACGGGACACCCGCTATGGCTACACCTTC
cdr3_aa: CASSRRRRDTRYGYTF
v_call: TRBV7-9
d_call: .
j_call: TRBJ1-2
clone_size: .

cdr3_nt: TGTGCCAGCAGCTGGGACAGGGCGAATTCACCCCTCCACTTT
cdr3_aa: CASSWDRANSPLHF
v_call: TRBV5-4
d_call: TRBD1
j_call: TRBJ1-6
clone_size: many

cdr3_nt: TGTGCCAGCAGCGTAGGGGGACAGGATTTGAGCTACACCTTC
cdr3_aa: CASSVGGQDLSYTF
v_call: TRBV9
d_call: TRBD1
j_call: TRBJ1-2
clone_size: many

cdr3_nt: TGTGCCAGCAGTGTGTCCCCAGGGGGTAATTCACCCCTCCACTTT
cdr3_aa: CASSVSPGGNSPLHF
v_call: TRBV10-3
d_call: TRBD1
j_call: TRBJ1-6
clone_size: .

cdr3_nt: TGCAGTGCTAGAGGGGGGCAGGGTGCGGATGGCTACACCTTC
cdr3_aa: CSARGGQGADGYTF
v_call: TRBV20-1
d_call: .
j_call: TRBJ1-2
clone_size: few

cdr3_nt: TGTGCCATCAGTGAGTCTGTCGCTAGCGGGGAGCCCCAGCATTTT
cdr3_aa: CAISESVASGEPQHF
v_call: TRBV10-3
d_call: .
j_call: TRBJ1-5
clone_size: .

cdr3_nt: TGCGCCAGCAGCCCCGGGACGACCTCCGGGGAGCTGTTTTTT
cdr3_aa: CASSPGTTSGELFF
v_call: TRBV5-1
d_call: .
j_call: TRBJ2-2
clone_size: few